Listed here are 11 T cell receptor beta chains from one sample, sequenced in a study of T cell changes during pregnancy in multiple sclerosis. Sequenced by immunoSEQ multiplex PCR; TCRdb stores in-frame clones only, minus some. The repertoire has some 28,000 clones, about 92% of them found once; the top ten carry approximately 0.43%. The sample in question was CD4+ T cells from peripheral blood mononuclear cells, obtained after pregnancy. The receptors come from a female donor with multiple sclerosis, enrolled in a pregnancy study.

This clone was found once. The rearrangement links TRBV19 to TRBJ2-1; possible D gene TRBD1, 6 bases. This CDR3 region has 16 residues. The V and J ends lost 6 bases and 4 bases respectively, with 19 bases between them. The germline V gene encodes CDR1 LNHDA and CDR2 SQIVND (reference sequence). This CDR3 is CASSPLTGWGYNEQFF. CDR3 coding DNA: TGTGCCAGTAGCCCACTTACAGGGTGGGGATACAATGAGCAGTTCTTC.

This CDR3 reads CASGLGDTYNSPLHF. CDR3 in DNA: TGTGCTAGTGGTTTGGGGGACACGTATAATTCACCCCTCCACTTT. The chain uses TRBV12-5 and TRBJ1-6; D might be TRBD1 (6 bases). Germline CDR1 and CDR2: LGHNT and FRNRAP. The CDR3 totals 15 residues. V was trimmed by 1 base and J by 4 bases, leaving 8 bases between them.

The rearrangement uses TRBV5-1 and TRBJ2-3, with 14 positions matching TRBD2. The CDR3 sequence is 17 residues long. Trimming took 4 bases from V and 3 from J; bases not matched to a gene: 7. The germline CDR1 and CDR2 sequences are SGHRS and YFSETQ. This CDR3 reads CASSLRLAGGFTDTQYF. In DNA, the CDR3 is TGCGCCAGCAGCCTGAGACTAGCGGGAGGGTTTACAGATACGCAGTATTTT.

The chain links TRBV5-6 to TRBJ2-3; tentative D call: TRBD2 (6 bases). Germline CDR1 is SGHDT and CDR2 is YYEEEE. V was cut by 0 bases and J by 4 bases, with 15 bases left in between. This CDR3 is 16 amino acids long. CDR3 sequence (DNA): TGTGCCAGCAGCTTGGATGGAGGCGGGATCGCAGATACGCAGTATTTT. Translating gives CASSLDGGGIADTQYF.

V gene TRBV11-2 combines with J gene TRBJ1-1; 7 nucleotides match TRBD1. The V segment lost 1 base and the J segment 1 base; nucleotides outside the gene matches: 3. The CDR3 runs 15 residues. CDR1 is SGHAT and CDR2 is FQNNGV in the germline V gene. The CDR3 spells CASSLGPGGNTEAFF. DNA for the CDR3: TGTGCCAGCAGCTTAGGGCCAGGGGGGAACACTGAAGCTTTCTTT.

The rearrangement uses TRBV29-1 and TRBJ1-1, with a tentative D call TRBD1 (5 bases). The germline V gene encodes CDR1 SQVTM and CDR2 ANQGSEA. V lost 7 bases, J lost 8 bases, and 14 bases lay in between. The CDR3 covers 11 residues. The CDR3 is CSAGSQLEAFF. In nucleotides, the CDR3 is TGCAGCGCAGGGTCTCAACTGGAAGCTTTCTTT.

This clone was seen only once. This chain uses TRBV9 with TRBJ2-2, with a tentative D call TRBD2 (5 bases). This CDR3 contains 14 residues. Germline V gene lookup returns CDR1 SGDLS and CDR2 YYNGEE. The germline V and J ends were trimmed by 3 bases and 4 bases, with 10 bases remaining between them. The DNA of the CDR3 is TGTGCCAGCAGCGAACCCGCGGGCACCGGGGAGCTGTTTTTT. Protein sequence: CASSEPAGTGELFF.

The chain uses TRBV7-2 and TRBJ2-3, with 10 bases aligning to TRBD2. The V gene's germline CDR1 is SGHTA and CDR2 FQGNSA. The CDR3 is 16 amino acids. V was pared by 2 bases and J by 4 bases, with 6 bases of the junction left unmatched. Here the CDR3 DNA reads TGTGCCAGCAGCTTACTTTCCAGCGGGGGGGCAGATACGCAGTATTTT. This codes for CASSLLSSGGADTQYF. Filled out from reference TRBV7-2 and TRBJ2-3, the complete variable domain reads GAGVSQSPSNKVTEKGKDVELRCDPISGHTALYWYRQSLGQGLEFLIYFQGNSAPDKSGLPSDRFSAERTGGSVSTLTIQRTQQEDSAVYLCASSLLSSGGADTQYFGPGTRLTVL.

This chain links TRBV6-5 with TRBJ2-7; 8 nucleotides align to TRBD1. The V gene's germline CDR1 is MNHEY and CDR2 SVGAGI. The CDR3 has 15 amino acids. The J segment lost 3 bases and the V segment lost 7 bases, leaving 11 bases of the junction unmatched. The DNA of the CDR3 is TGTGCCAGCATGGGCCTAGTGACAGGGGACTACGAGCAGTACTTC. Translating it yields CASMGLVTGDYEQYF.

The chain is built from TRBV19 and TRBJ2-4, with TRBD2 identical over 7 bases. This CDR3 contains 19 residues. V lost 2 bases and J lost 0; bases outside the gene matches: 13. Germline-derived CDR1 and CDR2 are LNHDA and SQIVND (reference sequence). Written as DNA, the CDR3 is TGTGCCAGTAGTATACTTGGGTATGGGGAGGGAATAGCCAAAAACATTCAGTACTTC. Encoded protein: CASSILGYGEGIAKNIQYF.

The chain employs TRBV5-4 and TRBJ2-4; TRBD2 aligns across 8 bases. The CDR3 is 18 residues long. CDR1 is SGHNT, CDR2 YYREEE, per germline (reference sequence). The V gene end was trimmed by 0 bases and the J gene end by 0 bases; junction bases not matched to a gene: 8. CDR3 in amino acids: CASSLVVEGLVAKNIQYF. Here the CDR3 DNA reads TGTGCCAGCAGCTTGGTGGTCGAGGGACTAGTAGCCAAAAACATTCAGTACTTC.